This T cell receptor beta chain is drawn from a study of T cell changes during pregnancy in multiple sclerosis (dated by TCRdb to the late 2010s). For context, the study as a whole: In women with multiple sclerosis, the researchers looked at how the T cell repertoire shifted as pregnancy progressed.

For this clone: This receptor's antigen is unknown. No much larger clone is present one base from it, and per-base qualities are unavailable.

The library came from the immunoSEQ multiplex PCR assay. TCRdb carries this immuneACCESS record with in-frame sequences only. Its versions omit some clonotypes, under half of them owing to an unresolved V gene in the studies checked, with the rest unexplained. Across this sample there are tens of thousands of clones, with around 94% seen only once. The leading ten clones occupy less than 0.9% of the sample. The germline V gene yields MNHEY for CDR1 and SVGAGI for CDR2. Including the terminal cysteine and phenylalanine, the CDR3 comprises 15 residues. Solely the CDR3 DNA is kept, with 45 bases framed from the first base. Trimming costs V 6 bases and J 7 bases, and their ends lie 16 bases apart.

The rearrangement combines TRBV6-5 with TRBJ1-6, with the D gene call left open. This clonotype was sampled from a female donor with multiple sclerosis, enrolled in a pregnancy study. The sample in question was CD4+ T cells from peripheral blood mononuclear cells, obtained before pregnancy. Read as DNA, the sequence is TGTGCCAGCAGGTCCGAACTTTCCCCAAATTCACCCCTCCACTTT. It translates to CASRSELSPNSPLHF.